Reported below is one T cell receptor beta chain. Its cognate antigen is unknown. This sample is drawn from a study of cytomegalovirus exposure and HLA in healthy donors. TCRdb's table, derived via immunoSEQ multiplex PCR, lists solely in-frame clones and lacks some. The table has fewer than 200,000 clones, roughly 90% seen once. Study-level points and caveats: Researchers reported that three CMV-associated chains were confirmed in vitro as CMV antigen-specific. Reports showed the classifier diagnosing cytomegalovirus status with high specificity and sensitivity. It was approximately 170 TCR beta chains that were listed as cytomegalovirus-associated. Most TCR sequences were seen very rarely across donors, but some public TCRs occurred in many.

Germline CDR1 and CDR2: MNHEY and SMNVEV (reference sequence). Trimming at V came to 5 bases and at J to 5 bases, leaving 8 bases not matched to a gene. The CDR3 runs 16 residues. The sequenced sample was PBMCs. The sequence was obtained from a woman aged 30 to 39 in good health and CMV-seronegative. The genes are TRBV27 and TRBJ2-2; TRBD2 agrees at 10 bases. CDR3 bases: TGTGCCAGCAGTCCGCGTGAGCGGGAGGGAACCGGGGAGCTGTTTTTT. It is translated as CASSPREREGTGELFF.